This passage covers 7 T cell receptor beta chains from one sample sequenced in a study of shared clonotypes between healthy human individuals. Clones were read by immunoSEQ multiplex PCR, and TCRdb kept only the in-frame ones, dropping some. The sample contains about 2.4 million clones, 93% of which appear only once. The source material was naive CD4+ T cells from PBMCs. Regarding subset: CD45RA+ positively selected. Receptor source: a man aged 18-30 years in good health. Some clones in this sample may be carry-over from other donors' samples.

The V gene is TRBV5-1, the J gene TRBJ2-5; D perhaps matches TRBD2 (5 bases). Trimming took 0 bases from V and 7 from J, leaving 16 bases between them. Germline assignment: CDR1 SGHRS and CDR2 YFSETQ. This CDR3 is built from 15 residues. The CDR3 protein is CASSLVASRLGTQYF. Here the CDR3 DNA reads TGCGCCAGCAGCTTGGTGGCTAGCAGATTGGGGACCCAGTACTTC.

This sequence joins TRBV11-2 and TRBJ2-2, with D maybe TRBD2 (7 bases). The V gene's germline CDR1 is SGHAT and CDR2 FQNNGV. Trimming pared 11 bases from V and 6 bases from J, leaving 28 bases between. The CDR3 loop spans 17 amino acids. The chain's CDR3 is CAGGGVFAGEVPGELFF. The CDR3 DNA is TGTGCCGGAGGGGGGGTTTTTGCGGGAGAGGTCCCCGGGGAGCTGTTTTTT.

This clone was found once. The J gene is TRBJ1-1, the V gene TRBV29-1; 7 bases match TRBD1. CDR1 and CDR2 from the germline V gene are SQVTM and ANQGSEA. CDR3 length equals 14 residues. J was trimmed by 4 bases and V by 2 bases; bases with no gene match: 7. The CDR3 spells CSVERSGGGTEAFF. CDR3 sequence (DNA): TGCAGCGTTGAAAGATCAGGGGGGGGCACTGAAGCTTTCTTT.

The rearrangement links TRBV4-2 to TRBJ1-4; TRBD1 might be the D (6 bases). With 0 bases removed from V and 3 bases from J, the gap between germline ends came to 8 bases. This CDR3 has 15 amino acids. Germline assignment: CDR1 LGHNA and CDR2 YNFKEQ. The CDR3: CASSQEGASNEKLFF. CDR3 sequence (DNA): TGTGCCAGCAGCCAAGAGGGGGCGTCTAATGAAAAACTGTTTTTT.

CDR3 protein: CASNKKGASGYTDTQYF. In DNA, the CDR3 is TGTGCCAGCAACAAGAAAGGTGCTAGTGGTTACACAGATACGCAGTATTTT. The V and J genes are TRBV14 and TRBJ2-3, with D uncertain. This CDR3 has 17 residues. Germline CDR1 reads SGHDN; CDR2 reads FVKESK. Between the trimmed V and J ends, which lost 7 bases and 2 bases, there was a span of 22 bases.

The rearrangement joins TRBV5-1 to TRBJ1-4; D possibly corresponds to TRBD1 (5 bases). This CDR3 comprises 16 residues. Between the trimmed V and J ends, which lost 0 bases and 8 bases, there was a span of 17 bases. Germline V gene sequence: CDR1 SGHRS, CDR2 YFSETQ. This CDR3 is CASSLVNEGNREKLFF. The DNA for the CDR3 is TGCGCCAGCAGCTTGGTTAACGAGGGGAATAGAGAAAAACTGTTTTTT. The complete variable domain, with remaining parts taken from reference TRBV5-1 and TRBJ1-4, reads KAGVTQTPRYLIKTRGQQVTLSCSPISGHRSVSWYQQTPGQGLQFLFEYFSETQRNKGNFPGRFSGRQFSNSRSEMNVSTLELGDSALYLCASSLVNEGNREKLFFGSGTQLSVL.

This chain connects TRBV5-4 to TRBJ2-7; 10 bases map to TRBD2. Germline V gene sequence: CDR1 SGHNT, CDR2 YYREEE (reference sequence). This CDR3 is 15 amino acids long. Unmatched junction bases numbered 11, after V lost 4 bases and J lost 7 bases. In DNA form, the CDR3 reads TGTGCCAGCAGCCAACTAGCGGGAAGACCTAGGGAGCAGTACTTC. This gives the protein CASSQLAGRPREQYF.